Presented here are 30 T cell receptor beta chains from one specimen sequenced in a study of blood T cell repertoires in COVID-19. Generated by immunoSEQ multiplex PCR, the TCRdb table keeps only in-frame clones and is missing some. The table has 340,000 or so clones, around 90% seen once. Sequenced input: peripheral blood. Every receptor here comes from a man in his forties or fifties with active or convalescent COVID-19.

This clone has a single count. This chain connects TRBV5-1 to TRBJ2-7; D perhaps matches TRBD1 (6 bases). The CDR3 is 16 residues long. The germline V gene has CDR1 SGHRS and CDR2 YFSETQ. V was trimmed by 4 bases and J by 2 bases, leaving 19 bases between them. This chain's CDR3 is CASSLRTAPGAYEQYF. The CDR3 coding sequence is TGCGCCAGCAGCCTAAGGACAGCCCCCGGGGCCTACGAGCAGTACTTC.

This chain joins TRBV6-1 and TRBJ2-2, with 12 bases fitting TRBD2. CDR3 length: 15 amino acids. The germline V gene has CDR1 MNHNS and CDR2 SASEGT. V shed 2 bases, J shed 6 bases, and the junction held 1 base outside the gene matches. DNA for the CDR3: TGTGCCAGCAGTGAACTAGCGGGGGGGGCCGGGGAGCTGTTTTTT. Amino acid sequence: CASSELAGGAGELFF.

The gene calls are TRBV23-1 and TRBJ2-5, with 9 bases fitting TRBD2. TRBV23-1 is an ORF for which the function is uncertain. V lost 2 bases, J lost 1 base, and 5 bases stayed unmatched. The CDR3 is made up of 16 amino acids. CDR3 region: CASSQTSGRSQETQYF. CDR3 in DNA: TGCGCCAGCAGTCAAACGAGCGGGAGGTCCCAAGAGACCCAGTACTTC.

This clone was detected only once. The V call is TRBV28, the J call TRBJ2-7; 10 nucleotides line up with TRBD1. Germline values: CDR1 MDHEN, CDR2 SYDVKM. Trimming removed 11 bases from V and 2 bases from J; junction bases left unmatched: 9. The CDR3 runs 14 residues. CDR3 sequence reads: CASAETGGPYEQYF. The CDR3 DNA follows: TGTGCCTCGGCCGAGACAGGGGGCCCCTACGAGCAGTACTTC. Filled out from reference TRBV28 and TRBJ2-7, the complete variable domain reads DVKVTQSSRYLVKRTGEKVFLECVQDMDHENMFWYRQDPGLGLRLIYFSYDVKMKEKGDIPEGYSVSREKKERFSLILESASTNQTSMYLCASAETGGPYEQYFGPGTRLTVT.

The rearrangement uses TRBV7-9 and TRBJ2-7; a weak D match, TRBD2 (6 bases). Trimming pared 5 bases from V and 2 bases from J, leaving 16 bases between. The germline CDR1 and CDR2 sequences are SEHNR and FQNEAQ (reference sequence). The CDR3 consists of 15 residues. The CDR3 DNA reads as TGTGCCAGCAGCGGTCGGGACTCTCCTCCCTACGAGCAGTACTTC. Amino acid sequence: CASSGRDSPPYEQYF.

On this clone itself: An end of the junction does not agree with germline; a read error may underlie this. The chain has TRBV19 and TRBJ1-1; 9 nucleotides match TRBD1. Germline CDR1 and CDR2: LNHDA and SQIVND (reference sequence). The CDR3 extends over 19 amino acids. The CDR3 reads CASSPTRLTGGNWDTEAFF. As DNA, the CDR3 is TGTGCTAGTAGCCCTACGAGACTGACAGGGGGAAATTGGGACACTGAAGCTTTCTTT. The whole variable domain, remainder taken from reference TRBV19 and TRBJ1-1, is DGGITQSPKYLFRKEGQNVTLSCEQNLNHDAMYWYRQDPGQGLRLIYYSQIVNDFQKGDIAEGYSVSREKKESFPLTVTSAQKNPTAFYLCASSPTRLTGGNWDTEAFFGQGTRLTVV.

This clone was counted between two and nine times. V is TRBV6-5 and J is TRBJ1-5; D gene uncertain. The length of the CDR3 is 12 residues. V lost 6 bases and J 7 bases, leaving 10 bases between the germline ends. The germline V gene has CDR1 MNHEY and CDR2 SVGAGI. The CDR3 sequence is CASRGDGQPQHF. CDR3 DNA: TGTGCCAGCAGGGGAGACGGGCAGCCCCAGCATTTT.

For the CDR3, the DNA is TGCGCCAGCAGTCTCCCTACAGGGCGGGATGGCTACACCTTC. Translating it yields CASSLPTGRDGYTF. The chain links TRBV5-1 to TRBJ1-2; possibly TRBD1 for D (6 bases). V was cut by 5 bases and J by 6 bases, with 17 bases left in between. CDR3 length equals 14 residues. The germline gives CDR1 SGHRS, CDR2 YFSETQ.

This clone was recorded once. The chain uses TRBV28 and TRBJ1-1, with a tentative D call TRBD1 (5 bases). The germline gives CDR1 MDHEN, CDR2 SYDVKM. V was cut by 6 bases and J by 7 bases, with 12 bases left in between. CDR3 length: 12 amino acids. CDR3 in amino acids: CASRSRVLEAFF. The DNA of the CDR3 is TGTGCCAGCAGGTCCAGGGTTCTTGAAGCTTTCTTT.

The rearrangement uses TRBV7-5 and TRBJ1-1; the table assigns TRBD1, which was not confirmed against the DNA. TRBV7-5 is reported as a pseudogene. This CDR3 has 15 residues. CDR3 DNA: TGTGCCAGAAGCTTAAGGCCAGACAGAAACACTGAAGCTTTCTTT. It yields the protein CARSLRPDRNTEAFF.

The rearrangement joins TRBV28 to TRBJ1-2, with TRBD1 matching over 8 bases. From germline, CDR1 is MDHEN and CDR2 SYDVKM. This CDR3 has 15 amino acids. With V trimmed by 7 bases and J by 6 bases, 13 bases remained unmatched. In DNA form, the CDR3 reads TGTGCCAGCAACTTGAGTACAGGGGGTAAAAATGGCTACACCTTC. It yields the protein CASNLSTGGKNGYTF.

The chain uses TRBV6-1 and TRBJ2-7; D is ambiguous. V lost 2 bases, J lost 5 bases, and 4 bases lay in between. This CDR3 contains 11 residues. Germline V gives CDR1 MNHNS, CDR2 SASEGT. CDR3 protein: CASSEQNEQYF. The CDR3 DNA is TGTGCCAGCAGTGAACAGAACGAGCAGTACTTC.

A few counts support this clone. One end of the junction does not line up with germline, which may come from a read error. The chain links TRBV7-7 to TRBJ1-1, with 7 bases fitting TRBD1. Germline values: CDR1 SSHAT, CDR2 FNYEAQ (reference sequence). The CDR3 runs 16 residues. The CDR3 sequence is CASSLRGREGSTEAFF. CDR3 nucleotide sequence: TGTGCTAGCAGCTTAAGGGGGCGGGAGGGGTCCACTGAAGCTTTCTTT.

The J gene is TRBJ1-4, the V gene TRBV5-1, with D unresolved. The germline V gene encodes CDR1 SGHRS and CDR2 YFSETQ. The germline V and J ends were trimmed by 4 bases and 3 bases, with 13 bases remaining between them. This CDR3 has 15 amino acids. CDR3 coding DNA: TGCGCCAGCAGCCTCGTGACCGGGGCTAATGAAAAACTGTTTTTT. This gives the protein CASSLVTGANEKLFF.

CDR3 nucleotides: TGTGCCAGCTCACCCGGGACTAGCGGGAGCCAAGAGACCCAGTACTTC. Translating gives CASSPGTSGSQETQYF. V is TRBV18 and J is TRBJ2-5, with TRBD2 matching 14 bases. V was pared by 3 bases and J by 1 base, with 1 base of the junction left unmatched. From germline, CDR1 is KGHSH and CDR2 LQKENI. The CDR3 spans 16 residues.

The V and J genes are TRBV7-9 and TRBJ2-1; no clear D gene. The CDR3 loop spans 15 amino acids. Germline V gives CDR1 SEHNR, CDR2 FQNEAQ (reference sequence). V was cut by 0 bases and J by 0 bases, with 6 bases left in between. This CDR3 is CASSLAVYSYNEQFF. CDR3 DNA: TGTGCCAGCAGCTTAGCTGTATACTCCTACAATGAGCAGTTCTTC.

With regard to this clone: This same CDR3 is encoded by further DNA sequences in the sample. This chain uses TRBV6-5 with TRBJ1-2; a weak D match, TRBD1 (5 bases). Trimming stripped 6 bases from V and 4 bases from J, with 9 bases between. This CDR3 spans 12 amino acids. CDR1 is MNHEY and CDR2 is SVGAGI in the germline V gene. Here the CDR3 DNA reads TGTGCCAGCAGGACGGGGGGCTATGGCTACACCTTC. Amino acids: CASRTGGYGYTF.

DNA for the CDR3: TGTGCCAGCAGTTGGGCAGGGTCTAATGAAAAACTGTTTTTT. The encoded protein is CASSWAGSNEKLFF. The J gene is TRBJ1-4, the V gene TRBV13, with D perhaps TRBD1 (5 bases). The CDR3 sequence is 14 residues long. The V end lost 6 bases, the J end lost 3 bases, and 11 bases lay between the germline ends. Germline CDR1 and CDR2: PRHDT and FYEKMQ (reference sequence).

V usage is TRBV7-9 and J usage is TRBJ2-7; no firm D call. The V and J ends lost 1 base and 3 bases respectively, with 13 bases between them. This CDR3 comprises 15 residues. The germline CDR1 and CDR2 sequences are SEHNR and FQNEAQ (reference sequence). CDR3 region: CASSLEAGIIYEQYF. The CDR3, as DNA: TGTGCCAGCAGCTTAGAGGCAGGAATAATCTACGAGCAGTACTTC.

Points on this clone: The junction departs from the called germline gene at one end, perhaps through a read error. This chain joins TRBV12-3 or TRBV12-4 and TRBJ1-6, with 7 positions matching TRBD1. The CDR3 covers 13 residues. The CDR3 DNA is TGTGCCAGCAGCCCAAACCGTGAGACAGGGTATCGCTTT. This encodes CASSPNRETGYRF.

The chain is built from TRBV7-9 and TRBJ2-1; 7 bases fit TRBD1. The CDR3 covers 15 residues. In germline, CDR1 is SEHNR, CDR2 FQNEAQ (reference sequence). V was clipped by 6 bases and J by 3 bases; unmatched bases: 8. The CDR3 DNA follows: TGTGCCAGCAGATACCGGGGACAGAACTACAATGAGCAGTTCTTC. This codes for CASRYRGQNYNEQFF.

The chain joins TRBV27 to TRBJ2-2; the match to TRBD1 covers 8 bases. The V and J ends lost 5 bases and 1 base, in that order; junction bases with no gene match: 6. The germline CDR1 and CDR2 sequences are MNHEY and SMNVEV (reference sequence). The CDR3 spans 16 residues. The CDR3: CASSPGQGLNTGELFF. The DNA for the CDR3 is TGTGCCAGCAGTCCAGGACAGGGATTGAACACCGGGGAGCTGTTTTTT.

V usage is TRBV18 and J usage is TRBJ1-1, with D perhaps TRBD1 (6 bases). This CDR3 has 14 amino acids. Germline V gives CDR1 KGHSH, CDR2 LQKENI. Trimming shortened V by 4 bases and J by 1 base, and 10 bases separated the two germline ends. The CDR3 sequence is CASSRTTGNTEAFF. The CDR3 nucleotides read TGTGCCAGCTCACGGACGACAGGGAACACTGAAGCTTTCTTT.

This clone was counted a few times. This chain connects TRBV28 to TRBJ2-7; 7 bases map to TRBD1. With V trimmed by 6 bases and J by 3 bases, 5 bases remained unmatched. Germline CDR1 is MDHEN and CDR2 is SYDVKM. The CDR3 totals 13 residues. CDR3 in amino acids: CASREGQLYEQYF. CDR3 coding DNA: TGTGCCAGCAGAGAGGGACAGCTCTACGAGCAGTACTTC.

The V gene is TRBV7-2, the J gene TRBJ2-4; TRBD1 matches at 9 bases. Germline CDR1 reads SGHTA; CDR2 reads FQGNSA. This CDR3 spans 15 amino acids. The ends lost 3 bases at V and 8 bases at J; junction bases unmatched: 8. CDR3 DNA sequence: TGTGCCAGCAGCTTGTACCGGGACAGGGTGGACATTCAGTACTTC. Translation: CASSLYRDRVDIQYF.

The chain joins TRBV5-1 to TRBJ2-1, with D perhaps TRBD2 (6 bases). Germline-derived CDR1 and CDR2 are SGHRS and YFSETQ. There are 18 residues in the CDR3. Trimming stripped 0 bases from V and 0 bases from J, with 16 bases between. The CDR3: CASSLEGLAMSSYNEQFF. The DNA for the CDR3 is TGCGCCAGCAGCTTGGAAGGCCTAGCGATGAGCTCCTACAATGAGCAGTTCTTC. Based on the CDR3 plus reference TRBV5-1 and TRBJ2-1, the full variable domain is KAGVTQTPRYLIKTRGQQVTLSCSPISGHRSVSWYQQTPGQGLQFLFEYFSETQRNKGNFPGRFSGRQFSNSRSEMNVSTLELGDSALYLCASSLEGLAMSSYNEQFFGPGTRLTVL.

The CDR3 DNA reads TGCAGTGCTGGGACTCCTAAGAGTATGTTTTTT. Translating it yields CSAGTPKSMFF. The rearrangement uses TRBV20-1 and TRBJ2-2; weak D call: TRBD2 (6 bases). The germline gives CDR1 DFQATT, CDR2 SNEGSKA (reference sequence). The CDR3 is 11 residues long. Deletions cut 5 bases from V and 15 bases from J, with 16 bases between.

J is TRBJ1-2 and V is TRBV19; D uncertain. Looked up from germline, CDR1 is LNHDA and CDR2 is SQIVND (reference sequence). CDR3 size: 13 residues. Trimming stripped 7 bases from V and 3 bases from J, with 12 bases between. CDR3 in amino acids: CASKRGRDYGYTF. In DNA form, the CDR3 reads TGTGCCAGTAAGCGGGGAAGGGACTATGGCTACACCTTC.

The V gene is TRBV11-1, the J gene TRBJ2-3, with a weak D call TRBD2 (6 bases). The CDR3 consists of 14 residues. Germline V gene sequence: CDR1 SGHAT, CDR2 FQDESV (reference sequence). The germline V and J ends were trimmed by 5 bases and 0 bases, with 9 bases remaining between them. This chain's CDR3 is CASSRRGSTDTQYF. The CDR3, as DNA: TGTGCCAGCAGCCGCCGGGGGAGCACAGATACGCAGTATTTT.

The chain carries TRBV19 and TRBJ2-1, with a possible D match to TRBD2 (7 bases). The ends were cut back, 2 bases at V and 0 bases at J, with 20 bases in the middle. The CDR3 covers 19 residues. From germline, CDR1 is LNHDA and CDR2 SQIVND (reference sequence). CDR3: CASSIRLGGAPSSYNEQFF. The CDR3 DNA sequence: TGTGCCAGTAGTATACGCCTGGGGGGGGCACCCAGCTCCTACAATGAGCAGTTCTTC.